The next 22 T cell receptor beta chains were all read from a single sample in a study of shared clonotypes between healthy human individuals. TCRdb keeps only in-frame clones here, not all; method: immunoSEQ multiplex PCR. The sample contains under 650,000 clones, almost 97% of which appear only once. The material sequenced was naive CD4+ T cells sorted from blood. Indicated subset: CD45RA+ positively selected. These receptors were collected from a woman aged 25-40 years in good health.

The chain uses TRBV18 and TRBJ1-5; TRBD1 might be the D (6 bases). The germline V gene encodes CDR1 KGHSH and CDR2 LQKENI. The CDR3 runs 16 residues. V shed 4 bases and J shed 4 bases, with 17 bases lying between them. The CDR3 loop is CASSRAAQGINQPQHF. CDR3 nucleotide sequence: TGTGCCAGCTCACGTGCGGCACAGGGTATTAATCAGCCCCAGCATTTT.

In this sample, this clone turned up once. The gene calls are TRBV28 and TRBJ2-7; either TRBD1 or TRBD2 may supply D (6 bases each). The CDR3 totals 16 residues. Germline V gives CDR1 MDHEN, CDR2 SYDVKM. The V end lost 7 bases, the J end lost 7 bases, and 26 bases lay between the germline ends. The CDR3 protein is CASTTEGGGNIWEQYF. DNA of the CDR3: TGTGCCAGCACCACGGAGGGGGGCGGGAATATCTGGGAGCAGTACTTC.

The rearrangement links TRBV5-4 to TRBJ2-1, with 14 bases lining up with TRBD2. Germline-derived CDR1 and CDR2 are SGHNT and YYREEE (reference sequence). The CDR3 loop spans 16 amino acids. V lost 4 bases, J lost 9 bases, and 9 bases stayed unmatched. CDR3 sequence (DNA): TGTGCCAGCAGCAGCACCGGGACTAGCGGGAGAGGTGAGCAGTTCTTC. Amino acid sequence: CASSSTGTSGRGEQFF.

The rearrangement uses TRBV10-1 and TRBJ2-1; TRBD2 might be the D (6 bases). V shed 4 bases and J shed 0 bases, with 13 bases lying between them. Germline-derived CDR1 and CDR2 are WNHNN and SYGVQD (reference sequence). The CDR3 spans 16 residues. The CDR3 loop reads CASSAHGGGSYNEQFF. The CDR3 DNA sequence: TGCGCCAGCAGTGCCCATGGGGGAGGCTCCTACAATGAGCAGTTCTTC.

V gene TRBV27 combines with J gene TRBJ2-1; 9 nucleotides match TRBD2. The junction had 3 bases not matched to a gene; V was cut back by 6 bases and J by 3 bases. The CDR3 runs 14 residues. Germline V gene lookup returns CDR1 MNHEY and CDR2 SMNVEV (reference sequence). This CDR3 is CASRREGLYNEQFF. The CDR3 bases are TGTGCCAGCAGGCGGGAGGGTCTCTACAATGAGCAGTTCTTC.

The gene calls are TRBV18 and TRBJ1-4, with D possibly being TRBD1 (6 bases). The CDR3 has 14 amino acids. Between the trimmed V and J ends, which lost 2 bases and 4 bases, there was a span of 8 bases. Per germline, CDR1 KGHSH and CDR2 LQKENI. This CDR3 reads CASSPAQGNEKLFF. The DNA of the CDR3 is TGTGCCAGCTCACCAGCACAGGGTAATGAAAAACTGTTTTTT.

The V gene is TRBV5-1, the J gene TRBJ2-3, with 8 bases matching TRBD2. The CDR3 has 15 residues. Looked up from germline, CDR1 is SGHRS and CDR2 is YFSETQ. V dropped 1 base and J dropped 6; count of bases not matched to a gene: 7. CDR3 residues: CASSLNGRASDTQYF. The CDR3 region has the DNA TGCGCCAGCAGCTTGAACGGGAGGGCCTCGGATACGCAGTATTTT.

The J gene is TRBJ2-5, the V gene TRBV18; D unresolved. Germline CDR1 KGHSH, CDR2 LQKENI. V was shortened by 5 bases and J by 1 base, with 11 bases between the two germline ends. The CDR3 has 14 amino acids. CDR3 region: CASSNWRTQETQYF. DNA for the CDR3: TGTGCCAGCTCAAATTGGCGCACCCAAGAGACCCAGTACTTC.

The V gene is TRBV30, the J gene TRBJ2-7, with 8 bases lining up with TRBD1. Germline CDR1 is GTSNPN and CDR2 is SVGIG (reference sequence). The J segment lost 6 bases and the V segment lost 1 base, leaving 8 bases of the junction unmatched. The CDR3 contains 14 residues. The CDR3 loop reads CAWSGRQGYLEQYF. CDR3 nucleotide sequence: TGTGCCTGGAGTGGGAGACAGGGGTATCTCGAGCAGTACTTC.

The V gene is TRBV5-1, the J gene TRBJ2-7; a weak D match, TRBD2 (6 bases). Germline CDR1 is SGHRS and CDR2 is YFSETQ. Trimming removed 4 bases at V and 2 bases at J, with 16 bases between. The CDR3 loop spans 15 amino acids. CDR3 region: CASSPIGTLPYEQYF. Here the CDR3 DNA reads TGCGCCAGCAGCCCGATCGGGACTCTGCCCTACGAGCAGTACTTC. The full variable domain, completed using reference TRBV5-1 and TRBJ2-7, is KAGVTQTPRYLIKTRGQQVTLSCSPISGHRSVSWYQQTPGQGLQFLFEYFSETQRNKGNFPGRFSGRQFSNSRSEMNVSTLELGDSALYLCASSPIGTLPYEQYFGPGTRLTVT.

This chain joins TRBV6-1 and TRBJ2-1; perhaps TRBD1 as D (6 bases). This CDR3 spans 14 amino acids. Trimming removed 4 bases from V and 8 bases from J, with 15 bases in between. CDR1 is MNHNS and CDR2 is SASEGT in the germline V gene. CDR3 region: CASSGLQGRDEQFF. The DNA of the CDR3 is TGTGCCAGCAGTGGATTACAGGGTCGGGATGAGCAGTTCTTC.

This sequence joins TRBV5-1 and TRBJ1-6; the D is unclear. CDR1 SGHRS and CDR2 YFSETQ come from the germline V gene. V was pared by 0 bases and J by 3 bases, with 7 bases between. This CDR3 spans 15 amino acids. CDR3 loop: CASSLDQGYNSPLHF. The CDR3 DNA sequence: TGCGCCAGCAGCTTGGATCAAGGCTATAATTCACCCCTCCACTTT.

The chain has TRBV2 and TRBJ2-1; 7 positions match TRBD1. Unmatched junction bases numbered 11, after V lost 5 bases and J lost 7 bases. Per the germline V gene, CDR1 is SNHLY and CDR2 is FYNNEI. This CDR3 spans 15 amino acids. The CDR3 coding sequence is TGTGCCAGCAGTCAGGGGGTGATGTCGGGGAATGAGCAGTTCTTC. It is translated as CASSQGVMSGNEQFF.

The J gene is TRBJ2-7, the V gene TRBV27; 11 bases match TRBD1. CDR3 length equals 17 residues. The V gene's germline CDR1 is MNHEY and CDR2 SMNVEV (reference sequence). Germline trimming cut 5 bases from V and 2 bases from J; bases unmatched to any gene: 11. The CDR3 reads CASSKDRGPLKAYEQYF. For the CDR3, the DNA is TGTGCCAGCAGTAAGGACAGGGGGCCCCTTAAGGCCTACGAGCAGTACTTC.

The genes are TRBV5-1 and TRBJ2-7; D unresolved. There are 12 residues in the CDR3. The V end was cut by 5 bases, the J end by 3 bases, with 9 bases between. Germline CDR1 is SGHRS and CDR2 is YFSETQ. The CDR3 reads CASRGSGYEQYF. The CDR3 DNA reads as TGCGCCAGCAGGGGTAGTGGCTACGAGCAGTACTTC.

The CDR3 here is CASRDGTYEQYF. The CDR3 DNA follows: TGTGCCAGTCGGGACGGAACCTACGAGCAGTACTTC. This chain links TRBV2 with TRBJ2-7; D tentatively reads TRBD1 or TRBD2 (5 bases each). Germline V CDR1 and CDR2: SNHLY, FYNNEI. Trimming stripped 9 bases from V and 2 bases from J, with 11 bases between. The CDR3 sequence is 12 residues long.

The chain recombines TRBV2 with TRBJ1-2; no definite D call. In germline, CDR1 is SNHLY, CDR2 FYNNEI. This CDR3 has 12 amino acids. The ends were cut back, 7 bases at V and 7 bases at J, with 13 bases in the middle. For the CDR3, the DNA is TGTGCCAGCAAATTTGAGGCATCTGGCTACACCTTC. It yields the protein CASKFEASGYTF.

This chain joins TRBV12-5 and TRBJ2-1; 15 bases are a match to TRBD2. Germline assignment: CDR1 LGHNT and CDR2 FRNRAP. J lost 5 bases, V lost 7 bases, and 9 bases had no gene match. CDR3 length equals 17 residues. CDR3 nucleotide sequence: TGTGCTAGTGCCATCCAAGGACTAGCGGGAGGGAACAATGAGCAGTTCTTC. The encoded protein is CASAIQGLAGGNNEQFF. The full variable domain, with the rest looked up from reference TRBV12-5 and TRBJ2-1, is DARVTQTPRHKVTEMGQEVTMRCQPILGHNTVFWYRQTMMQGLELLAYFRNRAPLDDSGMPKDRFSAEMPDATLATLKIQPSEPRDSAVYFCASAIQGLAGGNNEQFFGPGTRLTVL.

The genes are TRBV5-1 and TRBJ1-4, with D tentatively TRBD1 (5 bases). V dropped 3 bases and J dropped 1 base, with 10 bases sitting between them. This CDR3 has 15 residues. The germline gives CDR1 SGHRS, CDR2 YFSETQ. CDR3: CASSYGGQTNEKLFF. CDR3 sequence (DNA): TGCGCCAGCAGCTATGGAGGACAAACTAATGAAAAACTGTTTTTT.

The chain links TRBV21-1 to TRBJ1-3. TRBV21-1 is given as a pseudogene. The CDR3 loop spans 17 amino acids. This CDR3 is CASSKREGDNSGNTIYF. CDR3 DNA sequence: TGTGCCAGCAGCAAACGCGAAGGAGACAACTCTGGAAACACCATATATTTT.

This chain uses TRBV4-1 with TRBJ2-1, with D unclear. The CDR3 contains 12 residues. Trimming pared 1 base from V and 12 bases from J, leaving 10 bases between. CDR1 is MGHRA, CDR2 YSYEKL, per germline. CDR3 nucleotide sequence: TGCGCCAGCAGCCAAGTGGGCCTTCGGCAGTTCTTC. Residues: CASSQVGLRQFF.

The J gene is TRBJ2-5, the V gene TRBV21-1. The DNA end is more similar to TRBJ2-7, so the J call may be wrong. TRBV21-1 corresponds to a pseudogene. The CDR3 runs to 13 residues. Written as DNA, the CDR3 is TGTGCCAGCAGCAAAGAAAGGACCTACGAGCAGTACTTC. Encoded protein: CASSKERTYEQYF.